These 8 T cell receptor beta chains share one sample of origin, sequenced in a study of molecular identifiers for immune sequencing clone quantification. Each CDR3 protein gets one entry after TCRdb re-called the PCR reads with MiXCR. The sample shows roughly 630,000 distinct CDR3 sequences, about 25% of them seen only once. Sequencing was performed on naive CD8+ T cells from blood, with Jurkat cell RNA spiked in. The subset is: FACS-sorted CD8+CD4-CCR7+CD45RA+ naive T cells. The receptors stem from a human donor in good health. Some libraries in this study had Jurkat cell RNA spiked in.

Only a few counts were recorded for this clonotype. An end of the junction differs from the germline gene, which may be a read error. The chain employs TRBV4-1 and TRBJ1-1, with no clear D. Germline CDR1 MGHRA, CDR2 YSYEKL. CDR3 length: 15 amino acids. CDR3 residues: CAGSQEPLVNTEAFF. Written as DNA, the CDR3 is TGCGCCGGCAGCCAAGAGCCTTTAGTGAACACTGAAGCTTTCTTT.

Only a few counts were recorded for this clonotype. The gene calls are TRBV7-9 and TRBJ2-7; TRBD2 aligns across 8 bases. The V segment lost 1 base and the J segment 0 bases; nucleotides outside the gene matches: 14. The germline CDR1 and CDR2 sequences are SEHNR and FQNEAQ (reference sequence). The CDR3 covers 19 residues. CDR3 sequence: CASSLGVLAGMLSSYEQYF. The CDR3 DNA sequence: TGTGCCAGCAGCTTAGGTGTTTTAGCGGGGATGCTCAGCTCCTACGAGCAGTACTTC.

Regarding this clonotype: The junction and the germline gene differ at one end; a read error may be behind it. This chain's CDR3 is CASRQDRGPLNTEVFF. The CDR3 nucleotides are TGCGCCAGCCGCCAAGATAGGGGACCCCTCAACACTGAAGTTTTCTTT. The J gene is TRBJ1-1, the V gene TRBV4-3; D possibly corresponds to TRBD1 (5 bases). The CDR3 totals 16 residues. In germline, CDR1 is LGHNA, CDR2 YSLEER.

V and J are TRBV2 and TRBJ1-4; a possible D gene is TRBD1 (6 bases). This CDR3 spans 16 amino acids. Germline V gene lookup returns CDR1 SNHLY and CDR2 FYNNEI. V shed 1 base and J shed 0 bases, with 9 bases lying between them. CDR3 amino acids: CASSEVGTTTNEKLFF. CDR3 DNA sequence: TGTGCCAGCAGTGAAGTGGGGACAACAACTAATGAAAAACTGTTTTTT.

This clonotype was seen a single time. J is TRBJ1-1 and V is TRBV4-3; no firm D call. The germline V gene encodes CDR1 LGHNA and CDR2 YSLEER. V gave up 6 bases and J gave up 4 bases, with 9 bases separating them. The CDR3 is 12 residues long. CDR3 sequence reads: CASSCTGTEAFF. CDR3 in DNA: TGCGCCAGCAGTTGCACGGGCACTGAAGCTTTCTTT.

As for this clonotype: Its ends do not fully match the called genes, so a read error is possible. The genes are TRBV4-2 and TRBJ2-7; D is ambiguous. Germline lookup yields CDR1 LGHNA and CDR2 YNFKEQ. The CDR3 totals 17 residues. The CDR3 DNA reads as TGTGCCAGCAGCCAAGATCCAGAGACGGGCCGAGGTGTCGAGCAGTGCTTC. It translates to CASSQDPETGRGVEQCF.

The chain employs TRBV4-1 and TRBJ2-3; TRBD2 matches at 8 bases. The CDR3 runs 13 residues. The germline V gene encodes CDR1 MGHRA and CDR2 YSYEKL. After removal of 11 bases from V and 1 base from J, the junction contained 5 bases not matched to a gene. The CDR3 region is CAGGRGGTDTQYF. CDR3 sequence (DNA): TGCGCCGGTGGGCGGGGGGGCACAGATACGCAGTATTTT.

This clonotype was observed many times. The rearrangement uses TRBV29-1 and TRBJ1-1; D remains ambiguous. Germline V CDR1 and CDR2: SQVTM, ANQGSEA. V was cut by 5 bases and J by 0 bases, with 7 bases left in between. The CDR3 runs to 12 residues. The CDR3 nucleotides read TGCAGCGTTCAAAGCATGAACACTGAAGCTTTCTTT. The encoded protein is CSVQSMNTEAFF.